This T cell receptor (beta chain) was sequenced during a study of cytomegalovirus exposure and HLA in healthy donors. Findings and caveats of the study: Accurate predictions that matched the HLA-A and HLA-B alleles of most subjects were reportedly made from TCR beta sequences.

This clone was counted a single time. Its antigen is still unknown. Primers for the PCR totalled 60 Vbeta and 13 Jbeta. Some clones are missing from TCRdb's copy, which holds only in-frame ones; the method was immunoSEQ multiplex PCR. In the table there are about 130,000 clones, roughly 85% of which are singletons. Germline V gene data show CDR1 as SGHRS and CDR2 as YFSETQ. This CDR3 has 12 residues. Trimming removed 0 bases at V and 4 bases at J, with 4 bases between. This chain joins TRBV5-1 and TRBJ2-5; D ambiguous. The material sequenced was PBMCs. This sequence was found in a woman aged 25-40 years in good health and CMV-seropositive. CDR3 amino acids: CASSLASETQYF. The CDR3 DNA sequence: TGCGCCAGCAGCTTGGCCTCAGAGACCCAGTACTTC.